This T cell receptor (beta chain) derives from a study of blood T cell repertoires in COVID-19. Across the whole study: There were acute and convalescent COVID-19 samples, and they came from the United States, Italy and Spain. Sources were T cells, B-cell-depleted T cells, or PBMCs; the material itself was cDNA or gDNA.

In the source study's methods: By means of reference gene primer amplification, nucleated cell counts were estimated. Libraries were prepared by immunoSEQ multiplex PCR; TCRdb keeps only in-frame clonotypes and omits some of them. From that table come the V and J calls and clone size; the DNA was used to work out D and trimming. The sample yields approximately 93,000 clones, 75% to 85% seen once. This receptor was taken from an elderly woman with acute or convalescent COVID-19. Specimen: peripheral blood.

DNA for the CDR3: TGTGCCAGCAGCTTAGGGGGAGGCCTGGTCTATGGCTACACCTTC. Protein: CASSLGGGLVYGYTF. The chain joins TRBV7-2 to TRBJ1-2; D not resolved. The germline CDR1 and CDR2 sequences are SGHTA and FQGNSA. V lost 1 base and J 4 bases, leaving 13 bases between the germline ends. The CDR3 has 15 residues.